This T cell receptor (beta chain) was identified during a study of cytomegalovirus exposure and HLA in healthy donors. With 60 Vbeta and 13 Jbeta primers, the PCR was carried out. Sequencing was performed with immunoSEQ multiplex PCR; in TCRdb, only in-frame clones are kept and a portion is missing. The sample holds some 200,000 clones, around 75% seen once. Each donor was nominally healthy when sampled (though unrecorded immune exposures were likely). The CDR3 contains 13 residues. Germline V gene lookup returns CDR1 SGHRS and CDR2 YFSETQ. The germline V and J ends were trimmed by 1 base and 12 bases, with 14 bases remaining between them.

This chain uses TRBV5-1 with TRBJ2-1; a possible D gene is TRBD2 (6 bases). The sample comprised PBMCs. This TCR was sampled from a female donor in good health and CMV-seronegative. The CDR3 bases are TGCGCCAGCAGCTTGAGCTGGGGGGACGGGCAGTTCTTC. It codes for CASSLSWGDGQFF.